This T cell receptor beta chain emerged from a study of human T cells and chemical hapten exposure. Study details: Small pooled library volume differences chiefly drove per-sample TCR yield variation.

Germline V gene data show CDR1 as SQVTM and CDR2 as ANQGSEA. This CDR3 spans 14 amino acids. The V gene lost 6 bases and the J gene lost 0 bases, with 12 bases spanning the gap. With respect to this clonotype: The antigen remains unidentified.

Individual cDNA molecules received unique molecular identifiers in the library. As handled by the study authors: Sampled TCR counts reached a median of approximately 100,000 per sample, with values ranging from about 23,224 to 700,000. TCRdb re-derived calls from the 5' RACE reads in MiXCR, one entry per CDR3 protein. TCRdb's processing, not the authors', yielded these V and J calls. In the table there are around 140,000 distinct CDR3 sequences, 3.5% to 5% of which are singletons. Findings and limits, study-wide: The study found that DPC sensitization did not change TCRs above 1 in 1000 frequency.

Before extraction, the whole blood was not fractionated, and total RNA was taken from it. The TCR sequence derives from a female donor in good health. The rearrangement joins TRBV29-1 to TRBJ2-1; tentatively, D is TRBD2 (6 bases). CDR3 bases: TGCAGCGTGGGTCGACTAGACTCCTACAATGAGCAGTTCTTC. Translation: CSVGRLDSYNEQFF.